One TCR beta chain is described in this entry. The data were obtained in a study of T-cell memory formation after mild COVID-19. TCRdb called the 5' RACE reads again in MiXCR, with one record for every CDR3 protein. The sample lists about 250,000 distinct CDR3 sequences; 16% were seen once. V gave up 2 bases and J gave up 1 base, with 10 bases separating them. The CDR3 is 15 amino acids. Germline CDR1 and CDR2: SGHDN and FVKESK. Material for sequencing was PBMCs or a T cell subset sorted from them (not recorded which). The gene calls are TRBV14 and TRBJ2-3, with D hard to call. The clonotype comes from a man between 18 and 35 years old who had mild COVID-19 (a few samples of this study predate the infection). Cell type and time point are not known. In DNA form, the CDR3 reads TGTGCCAGCAGCCAATTTGGGCAGCGCACAGATACGCAGTATTTT. Translation: CASSQFGQRTDTQYF.